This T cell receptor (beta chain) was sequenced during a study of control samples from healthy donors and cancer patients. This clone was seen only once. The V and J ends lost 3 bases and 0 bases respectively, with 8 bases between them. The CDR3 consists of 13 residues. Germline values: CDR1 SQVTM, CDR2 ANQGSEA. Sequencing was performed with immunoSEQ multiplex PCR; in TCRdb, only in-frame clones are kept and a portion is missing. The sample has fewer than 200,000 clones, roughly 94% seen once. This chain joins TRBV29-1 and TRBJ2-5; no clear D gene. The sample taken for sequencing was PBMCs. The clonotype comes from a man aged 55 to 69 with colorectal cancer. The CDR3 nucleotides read TGCAGCGTTGAGCCCCGGAACCAAGAGACCCAGTACTTC. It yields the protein CSVEPRNQETQYF.